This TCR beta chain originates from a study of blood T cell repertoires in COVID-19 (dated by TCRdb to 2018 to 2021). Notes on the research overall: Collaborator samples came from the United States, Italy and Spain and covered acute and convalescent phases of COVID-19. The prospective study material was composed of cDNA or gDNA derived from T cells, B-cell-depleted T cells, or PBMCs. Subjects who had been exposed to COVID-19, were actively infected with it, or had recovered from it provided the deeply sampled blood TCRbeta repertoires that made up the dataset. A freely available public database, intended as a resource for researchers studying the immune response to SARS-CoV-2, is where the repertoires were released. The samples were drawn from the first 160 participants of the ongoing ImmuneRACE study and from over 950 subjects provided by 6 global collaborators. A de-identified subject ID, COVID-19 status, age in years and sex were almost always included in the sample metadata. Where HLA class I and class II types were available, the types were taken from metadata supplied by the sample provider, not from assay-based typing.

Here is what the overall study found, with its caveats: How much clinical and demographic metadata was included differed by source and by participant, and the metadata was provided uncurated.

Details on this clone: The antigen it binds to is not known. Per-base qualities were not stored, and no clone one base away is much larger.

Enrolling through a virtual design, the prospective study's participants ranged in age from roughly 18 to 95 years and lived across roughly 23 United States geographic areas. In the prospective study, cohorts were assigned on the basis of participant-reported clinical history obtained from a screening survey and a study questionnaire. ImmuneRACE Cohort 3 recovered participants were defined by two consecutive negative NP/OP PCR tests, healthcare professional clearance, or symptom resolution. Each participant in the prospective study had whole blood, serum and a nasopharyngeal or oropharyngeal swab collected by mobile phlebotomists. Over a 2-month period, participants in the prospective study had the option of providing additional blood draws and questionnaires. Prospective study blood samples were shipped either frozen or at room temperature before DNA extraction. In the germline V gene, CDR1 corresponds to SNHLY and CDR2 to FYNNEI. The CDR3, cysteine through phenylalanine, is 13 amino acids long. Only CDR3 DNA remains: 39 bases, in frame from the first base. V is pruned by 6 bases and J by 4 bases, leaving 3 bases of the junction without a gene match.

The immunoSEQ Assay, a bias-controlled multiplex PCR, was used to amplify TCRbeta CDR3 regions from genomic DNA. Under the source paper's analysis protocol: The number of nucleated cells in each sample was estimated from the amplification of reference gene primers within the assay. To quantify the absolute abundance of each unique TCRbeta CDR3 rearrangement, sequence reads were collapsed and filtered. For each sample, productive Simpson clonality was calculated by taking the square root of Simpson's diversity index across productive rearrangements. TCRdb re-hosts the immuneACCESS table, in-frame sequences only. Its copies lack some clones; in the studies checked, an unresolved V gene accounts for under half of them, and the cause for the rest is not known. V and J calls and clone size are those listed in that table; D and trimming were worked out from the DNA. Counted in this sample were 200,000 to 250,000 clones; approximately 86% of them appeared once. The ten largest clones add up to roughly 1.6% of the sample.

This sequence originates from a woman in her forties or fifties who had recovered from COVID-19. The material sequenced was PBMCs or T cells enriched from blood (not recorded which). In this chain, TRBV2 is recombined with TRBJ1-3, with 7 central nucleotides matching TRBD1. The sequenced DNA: TGTGCCAGCAGACCACAGGGGGGAAACACCATATATTTT. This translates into CASRPQGGNTIYF.